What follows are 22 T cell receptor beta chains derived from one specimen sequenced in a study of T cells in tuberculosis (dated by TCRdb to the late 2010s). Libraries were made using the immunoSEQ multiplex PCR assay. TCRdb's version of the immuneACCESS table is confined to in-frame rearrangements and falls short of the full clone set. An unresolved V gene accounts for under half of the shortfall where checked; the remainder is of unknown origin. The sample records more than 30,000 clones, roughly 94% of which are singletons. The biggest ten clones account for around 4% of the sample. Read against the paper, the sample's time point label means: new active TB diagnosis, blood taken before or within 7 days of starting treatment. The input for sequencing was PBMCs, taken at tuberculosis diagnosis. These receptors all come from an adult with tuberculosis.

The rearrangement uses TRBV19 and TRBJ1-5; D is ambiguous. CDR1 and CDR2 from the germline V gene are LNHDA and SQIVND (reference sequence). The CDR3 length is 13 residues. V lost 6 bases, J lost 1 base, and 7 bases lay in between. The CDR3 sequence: CASSIQSNQPQHF. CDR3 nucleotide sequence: TGTGCCAGTAGCATACAAAGCAATCAGCCCCAGCATTTT.

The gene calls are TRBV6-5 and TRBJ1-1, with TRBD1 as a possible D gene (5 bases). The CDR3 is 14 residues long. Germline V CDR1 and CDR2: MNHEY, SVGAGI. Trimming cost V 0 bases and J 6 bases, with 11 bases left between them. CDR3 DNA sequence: TGTGCCAGCAGTTACTCGGGCAGGGTACCTGAAGCTTTCTTT. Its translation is CASSYSGRVPEAFF.

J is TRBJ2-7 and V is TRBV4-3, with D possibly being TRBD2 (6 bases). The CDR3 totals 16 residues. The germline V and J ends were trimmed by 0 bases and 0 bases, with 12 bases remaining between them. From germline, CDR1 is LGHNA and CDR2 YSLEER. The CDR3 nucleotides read TGCGCCAGCAGCCAAGACCGACTAGGGAGCTCCTACGAGCAGTACTTC. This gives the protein CASSQDRLGSSYEQYF.

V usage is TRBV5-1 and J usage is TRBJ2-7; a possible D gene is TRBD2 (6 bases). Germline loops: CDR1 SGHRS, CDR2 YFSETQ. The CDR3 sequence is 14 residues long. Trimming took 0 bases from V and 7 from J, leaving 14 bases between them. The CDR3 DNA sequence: TGCGCCAGCAGCTTGGGCGGGGTCGGAGGGGAGCAGTACTTC. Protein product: CASSLGGVGGEQYF.

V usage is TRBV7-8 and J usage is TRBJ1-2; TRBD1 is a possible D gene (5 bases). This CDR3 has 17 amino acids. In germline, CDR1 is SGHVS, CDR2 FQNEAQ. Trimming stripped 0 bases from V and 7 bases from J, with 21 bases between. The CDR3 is CASSLAGLGRVSIGYTF. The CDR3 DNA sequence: TGTGCCAGCAGCTTAGCGGGTTTGGGCAGGGTATCAATTGGCTACACCTTC.

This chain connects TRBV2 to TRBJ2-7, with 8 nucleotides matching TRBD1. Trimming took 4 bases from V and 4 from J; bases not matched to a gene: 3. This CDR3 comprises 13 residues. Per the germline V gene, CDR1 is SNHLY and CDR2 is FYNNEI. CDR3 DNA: TGTGCCAGCAGTGGGGGACAGGTGTACGAGCAGTACTTC. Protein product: CASSGGQVYEQYF.

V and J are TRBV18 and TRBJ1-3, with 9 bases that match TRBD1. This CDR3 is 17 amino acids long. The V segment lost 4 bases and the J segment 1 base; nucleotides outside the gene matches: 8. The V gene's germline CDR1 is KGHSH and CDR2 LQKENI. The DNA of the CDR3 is TGTGCCAGCTCACAACGGACAGGGGATTCGTCTGGAAACACCATATATTTT. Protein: CASSQRTGDSSGNTIYF.

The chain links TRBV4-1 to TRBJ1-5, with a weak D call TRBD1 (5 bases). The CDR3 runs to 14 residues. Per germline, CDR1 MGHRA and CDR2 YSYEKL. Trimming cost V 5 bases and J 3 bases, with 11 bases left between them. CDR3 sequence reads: CASSIGQDNQPQHF. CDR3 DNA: TGCGCCAGCAGCATTGGACAAGACAATCAGCCCCAGCATTTT.

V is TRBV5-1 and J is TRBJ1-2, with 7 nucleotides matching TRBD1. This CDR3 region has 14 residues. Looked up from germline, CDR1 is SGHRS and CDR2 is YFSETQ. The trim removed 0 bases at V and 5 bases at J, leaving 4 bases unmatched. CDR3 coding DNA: TGCGCCAGCAGCTTGGACGGACAGGTTTATGGCTACACCTTC. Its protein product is CASSLDGQVYGYTF.

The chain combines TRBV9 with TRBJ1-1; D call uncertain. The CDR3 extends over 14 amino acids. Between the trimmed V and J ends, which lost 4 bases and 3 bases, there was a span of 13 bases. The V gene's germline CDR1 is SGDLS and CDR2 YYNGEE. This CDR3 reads CASSPRVLDTEAFF. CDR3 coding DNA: TGTGCCAGCAGCCCCCGAGTTCTCGACACTGAAGCTTTCTTT.

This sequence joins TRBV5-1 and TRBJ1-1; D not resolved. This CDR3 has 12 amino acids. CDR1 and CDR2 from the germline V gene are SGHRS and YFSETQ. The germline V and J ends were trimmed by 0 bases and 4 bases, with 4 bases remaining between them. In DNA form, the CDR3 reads TGCGCCAGCAGCTTGGGGGCCACTGAAGCTTTCTTT. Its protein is CASSLGATEAFF.

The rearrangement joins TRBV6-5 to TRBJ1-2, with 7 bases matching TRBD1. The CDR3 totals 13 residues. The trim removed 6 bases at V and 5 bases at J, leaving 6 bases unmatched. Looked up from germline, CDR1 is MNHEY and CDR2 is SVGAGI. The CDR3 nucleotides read TGTGCCAGCAGCCCGGGACAGTCTTATGGCTACACCTTC. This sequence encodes CASSPGQSYGYTF.

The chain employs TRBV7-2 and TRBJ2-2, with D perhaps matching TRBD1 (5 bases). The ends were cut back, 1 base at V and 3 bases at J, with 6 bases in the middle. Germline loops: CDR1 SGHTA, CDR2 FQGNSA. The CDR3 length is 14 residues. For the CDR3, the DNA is TGTGCCAGCAGCTTAGGCAGGGACACCGGGGAGCTGTTTTTT. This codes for CASSLGRDTGELFF.

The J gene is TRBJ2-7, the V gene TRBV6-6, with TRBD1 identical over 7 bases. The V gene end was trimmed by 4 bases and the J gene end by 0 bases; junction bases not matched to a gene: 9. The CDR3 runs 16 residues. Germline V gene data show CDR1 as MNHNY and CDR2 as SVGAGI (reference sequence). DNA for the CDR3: TGTGCCAGCAGTTGGTCCCGTAGACAGGGCTCCTACGAGCAGTACTTC. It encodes CASSWSRRQGSYEQYF.

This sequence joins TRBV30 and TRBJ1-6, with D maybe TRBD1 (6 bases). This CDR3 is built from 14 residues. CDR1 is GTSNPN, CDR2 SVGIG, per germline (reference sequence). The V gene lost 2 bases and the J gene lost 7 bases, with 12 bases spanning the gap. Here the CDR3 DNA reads TGTGCCTGGAGTTCCAGGGGTACGAATTCACCCCTCCACTTT. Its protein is CAWSSRGTNSPLHF.

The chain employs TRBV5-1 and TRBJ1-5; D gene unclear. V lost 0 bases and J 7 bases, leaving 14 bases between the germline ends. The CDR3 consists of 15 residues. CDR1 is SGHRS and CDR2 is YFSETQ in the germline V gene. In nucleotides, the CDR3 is TGCGCCAGCAGCTTGGCGGGCGCGGGCGGACAGCCCCAGCATTTT. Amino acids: CASSLAGAGGQPQHF.

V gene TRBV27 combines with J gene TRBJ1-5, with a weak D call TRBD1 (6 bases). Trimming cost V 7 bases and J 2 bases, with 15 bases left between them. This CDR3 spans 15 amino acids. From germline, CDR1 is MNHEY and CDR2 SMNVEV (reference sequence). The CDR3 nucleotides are TGTGCCAGCACCCCCGGGGCAGGGGGCAATCAGCCCCAGCATTTT. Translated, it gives CASTPGAGGNQPQHF.

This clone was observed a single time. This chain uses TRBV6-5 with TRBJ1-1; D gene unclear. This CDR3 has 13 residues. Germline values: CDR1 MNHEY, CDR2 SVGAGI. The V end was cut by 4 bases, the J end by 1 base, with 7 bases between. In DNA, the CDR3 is TGTGCCAGCAGTTCTGTAGCGAACACTGAAGCTTTCTTT. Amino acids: CASSSVANTEAFF.

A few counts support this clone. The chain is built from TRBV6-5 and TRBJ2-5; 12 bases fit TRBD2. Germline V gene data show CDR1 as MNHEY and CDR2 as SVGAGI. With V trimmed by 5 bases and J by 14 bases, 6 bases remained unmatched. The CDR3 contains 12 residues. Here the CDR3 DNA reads TGTGCCAGCAGTCCCACTAGCGGGGGGCCCTACTTC. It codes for CASSPTSGGPYF.

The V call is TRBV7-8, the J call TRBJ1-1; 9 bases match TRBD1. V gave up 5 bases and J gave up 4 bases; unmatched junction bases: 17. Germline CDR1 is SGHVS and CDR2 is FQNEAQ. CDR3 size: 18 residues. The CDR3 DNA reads TGTGCCAGCAGCCTATTGACCGGGACAGGGCTTCTTGGCACTGAAGCTTTCTTT. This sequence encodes CASSLLTGTGLLGTEAFF.

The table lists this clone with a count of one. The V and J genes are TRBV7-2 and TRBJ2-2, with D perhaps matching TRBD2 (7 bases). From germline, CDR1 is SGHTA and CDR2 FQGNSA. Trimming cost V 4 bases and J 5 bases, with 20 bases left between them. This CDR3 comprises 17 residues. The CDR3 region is CASSSRGAGQRTGELFF. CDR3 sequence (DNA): TGTGCCAGCAGCTCCCGGGGGGCGGGGCAGAGGACCGGGGAGCTGTTTTTT.

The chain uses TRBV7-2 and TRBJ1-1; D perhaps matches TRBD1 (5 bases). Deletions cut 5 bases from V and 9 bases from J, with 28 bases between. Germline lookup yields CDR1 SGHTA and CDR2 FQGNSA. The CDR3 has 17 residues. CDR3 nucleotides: TGTGCCAGCAGCGTAGGACTGACAAGGGGAGGTCGGGATAAAGCTTTCTTT. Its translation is CASSVGLTRGGRDKAFF.